This TCR beta chain is drawn from a study of cytomegalovirus exposure and HLA in healthy donors. Study results and limitations: Because they were indistinguishable, some V segments, including TRBV6-2 and TRBV6-3, were excluded.

CDR1 is MNHNY, CDR2 SVGAGI, per germline (reference sequence). The CDR3 is 14 amino acids. V lost 0 bases and J 5 bases, leaving 10 bases between the germline ends. Donors sampled were nominally healthy, though unrecorded immune exposures were likely. A note on this clone: Its matching antigen is unknown.

PCR amplification relied on 60 Vbeta primers (plus 13 Jbeta primers). Sequenced by immunoSEQ multiplex PCR; TCRdb stores in-frame clones only, minus some. Of under 200,000 clones listed, more than 60% are singletons. This chain connects TRBV6-6 to TRBJ1-1, with a possible D match to TRBD1 (6 bases). Specimen: PBMCs. The receptor comes from a man aged 40-49 years in good health and CMV-seronegative. Here the CDR3 reads CASSYSGHGTEAFF. CDR3 bases: TGTGCCAGCAGTTACTCGGGACACGGTACTGAAGCTTTCTTT.